The subject of this entry is one T cell receptor (beta chain). These data are taken from a study of beta chain features in type 1 diabetes. The isolated RNA, all of it, was reverse transcribed, so expressed TCRB transcripts were what got sequenced. Sequenced by immunoSEQ multiplex PCR; TCRdb stores in-frame clones only, minus some. Of about 260,000 clones listed, about 70% are singletons. V was trimmed by 1 base and J by 3 bases, leaving 13 bases between them. The V gene's germline CDR1 is GTSNPN and CDR2 SVGIG (reference sequence). The CDR3 loop spans 15 amino acids. The sample consisted of naive CD4+ T cells from blood. The V call is TRBV30, the J call TRBJ2-1; D is ambiguous. The sequence was obtained from a man younger than 45 in good health. DNA for the CDR3: TGTGCCTGGAGTGGATACGGCAGGAGCTACAATGAGCAGTTCTTC. Its translation is CAWSGYGRSYNEQFF.